This T cell receptor (beta chain) originates from a study of blood T cell repertoires in COVID-19. On the study more broadly: From the United States, Italy and Spain came samples of acute and convalescent COVID-19. PBMCs, B-cell-depleted T cells, or T cells provided the cDNA or gDNA that made up the material.

In the original workflow: The assay estimated nucleated cells by amplifying reference gene primers. Sequenced by immunoSEQ multiplex PCR; TCRdb stores in-frame clones only, minus some. The V and J calls and clone size were taken over from that table, and D and trimming were inferred from the DNA. The data hold some 65,000 clones, with roughly 88% observed a single time. The sample was peripheral blood. The TCR sequence derives from a woman aged 80 or over with active COVID-19.

The CDR3 DNA reads TGTGCCAGCAGACGACAGGGACGGACCTACGAGCAGTACTTC. This encodes CASRRQGRTYEQYF. This rearrangement joins TRBV28 to TRBJ2-7; TRBD1 matches 7 bases. The J segment lost 2 bases and the V segment lost 6 bases, leaving 7 bases of the junction unmatched. This CDR3 comprises 14 residues. Germline CDR1 reads MDHEN; CDR2 reads SYDVKM. Full variable domain (rest looked up from reference TRBV28 and TRBJ2-7): DVKVTQSSRYLVKRTGEKVFLECVQDMDHENMFWYRQDPGLGLRLIYFSYDVKMKEKGDIPEGYSVSREKKERFSLILESASTNQTSMYLCASRRQGRTYEQYFGPGTRLTVT.